The clone carrying this TCR beta chain was seen at least ten times. Its target is unknown. Unique molecular identifiers tagged individual cDNA molecules. TCRdb redid the calling of the 5' RACE reads with MiXCR, one entry per CDR3 protein. The sample lists 45,000 to 55,000 distinct CDR3 sequences, around 10% seen once, with roughly 8.3% in the top ten. This CDR3 is 16 amino acids long. The germline gives CDR1 KGHDR, CDR2 SFDVKD. The V and J ends lost 4 bases and 4 bases, in that order; junction bases with no gene match: 10. The entry originates in a study of early T cells in non-severe SARS-CoV-2 infection. Looking at the study overall: RNA in bulk from unsorted whole blood was sequenced, and chains were unpaired.

Study findings and constraints: There was a bias toward anti-spike CD8 responses in VDJdb matching, which missed private and CD4 specificities.

The J gene is TRBJ1-2, the V gene TRBV24-1; 8 bases align to TRBD1. Sample: whole blood. The source is an adult who was a healthcare worker with PCR-confirmed SARS-CoV-2 infection or an uninfected control (not recorded which). The chain's CDR3 is CATSDPPGTGSYGYTF. CDR3 nucleotide sequence: TGTGCCACCAGTGACCCCCCCGGGACAGGCTCCTATGGCTACACCTTC.